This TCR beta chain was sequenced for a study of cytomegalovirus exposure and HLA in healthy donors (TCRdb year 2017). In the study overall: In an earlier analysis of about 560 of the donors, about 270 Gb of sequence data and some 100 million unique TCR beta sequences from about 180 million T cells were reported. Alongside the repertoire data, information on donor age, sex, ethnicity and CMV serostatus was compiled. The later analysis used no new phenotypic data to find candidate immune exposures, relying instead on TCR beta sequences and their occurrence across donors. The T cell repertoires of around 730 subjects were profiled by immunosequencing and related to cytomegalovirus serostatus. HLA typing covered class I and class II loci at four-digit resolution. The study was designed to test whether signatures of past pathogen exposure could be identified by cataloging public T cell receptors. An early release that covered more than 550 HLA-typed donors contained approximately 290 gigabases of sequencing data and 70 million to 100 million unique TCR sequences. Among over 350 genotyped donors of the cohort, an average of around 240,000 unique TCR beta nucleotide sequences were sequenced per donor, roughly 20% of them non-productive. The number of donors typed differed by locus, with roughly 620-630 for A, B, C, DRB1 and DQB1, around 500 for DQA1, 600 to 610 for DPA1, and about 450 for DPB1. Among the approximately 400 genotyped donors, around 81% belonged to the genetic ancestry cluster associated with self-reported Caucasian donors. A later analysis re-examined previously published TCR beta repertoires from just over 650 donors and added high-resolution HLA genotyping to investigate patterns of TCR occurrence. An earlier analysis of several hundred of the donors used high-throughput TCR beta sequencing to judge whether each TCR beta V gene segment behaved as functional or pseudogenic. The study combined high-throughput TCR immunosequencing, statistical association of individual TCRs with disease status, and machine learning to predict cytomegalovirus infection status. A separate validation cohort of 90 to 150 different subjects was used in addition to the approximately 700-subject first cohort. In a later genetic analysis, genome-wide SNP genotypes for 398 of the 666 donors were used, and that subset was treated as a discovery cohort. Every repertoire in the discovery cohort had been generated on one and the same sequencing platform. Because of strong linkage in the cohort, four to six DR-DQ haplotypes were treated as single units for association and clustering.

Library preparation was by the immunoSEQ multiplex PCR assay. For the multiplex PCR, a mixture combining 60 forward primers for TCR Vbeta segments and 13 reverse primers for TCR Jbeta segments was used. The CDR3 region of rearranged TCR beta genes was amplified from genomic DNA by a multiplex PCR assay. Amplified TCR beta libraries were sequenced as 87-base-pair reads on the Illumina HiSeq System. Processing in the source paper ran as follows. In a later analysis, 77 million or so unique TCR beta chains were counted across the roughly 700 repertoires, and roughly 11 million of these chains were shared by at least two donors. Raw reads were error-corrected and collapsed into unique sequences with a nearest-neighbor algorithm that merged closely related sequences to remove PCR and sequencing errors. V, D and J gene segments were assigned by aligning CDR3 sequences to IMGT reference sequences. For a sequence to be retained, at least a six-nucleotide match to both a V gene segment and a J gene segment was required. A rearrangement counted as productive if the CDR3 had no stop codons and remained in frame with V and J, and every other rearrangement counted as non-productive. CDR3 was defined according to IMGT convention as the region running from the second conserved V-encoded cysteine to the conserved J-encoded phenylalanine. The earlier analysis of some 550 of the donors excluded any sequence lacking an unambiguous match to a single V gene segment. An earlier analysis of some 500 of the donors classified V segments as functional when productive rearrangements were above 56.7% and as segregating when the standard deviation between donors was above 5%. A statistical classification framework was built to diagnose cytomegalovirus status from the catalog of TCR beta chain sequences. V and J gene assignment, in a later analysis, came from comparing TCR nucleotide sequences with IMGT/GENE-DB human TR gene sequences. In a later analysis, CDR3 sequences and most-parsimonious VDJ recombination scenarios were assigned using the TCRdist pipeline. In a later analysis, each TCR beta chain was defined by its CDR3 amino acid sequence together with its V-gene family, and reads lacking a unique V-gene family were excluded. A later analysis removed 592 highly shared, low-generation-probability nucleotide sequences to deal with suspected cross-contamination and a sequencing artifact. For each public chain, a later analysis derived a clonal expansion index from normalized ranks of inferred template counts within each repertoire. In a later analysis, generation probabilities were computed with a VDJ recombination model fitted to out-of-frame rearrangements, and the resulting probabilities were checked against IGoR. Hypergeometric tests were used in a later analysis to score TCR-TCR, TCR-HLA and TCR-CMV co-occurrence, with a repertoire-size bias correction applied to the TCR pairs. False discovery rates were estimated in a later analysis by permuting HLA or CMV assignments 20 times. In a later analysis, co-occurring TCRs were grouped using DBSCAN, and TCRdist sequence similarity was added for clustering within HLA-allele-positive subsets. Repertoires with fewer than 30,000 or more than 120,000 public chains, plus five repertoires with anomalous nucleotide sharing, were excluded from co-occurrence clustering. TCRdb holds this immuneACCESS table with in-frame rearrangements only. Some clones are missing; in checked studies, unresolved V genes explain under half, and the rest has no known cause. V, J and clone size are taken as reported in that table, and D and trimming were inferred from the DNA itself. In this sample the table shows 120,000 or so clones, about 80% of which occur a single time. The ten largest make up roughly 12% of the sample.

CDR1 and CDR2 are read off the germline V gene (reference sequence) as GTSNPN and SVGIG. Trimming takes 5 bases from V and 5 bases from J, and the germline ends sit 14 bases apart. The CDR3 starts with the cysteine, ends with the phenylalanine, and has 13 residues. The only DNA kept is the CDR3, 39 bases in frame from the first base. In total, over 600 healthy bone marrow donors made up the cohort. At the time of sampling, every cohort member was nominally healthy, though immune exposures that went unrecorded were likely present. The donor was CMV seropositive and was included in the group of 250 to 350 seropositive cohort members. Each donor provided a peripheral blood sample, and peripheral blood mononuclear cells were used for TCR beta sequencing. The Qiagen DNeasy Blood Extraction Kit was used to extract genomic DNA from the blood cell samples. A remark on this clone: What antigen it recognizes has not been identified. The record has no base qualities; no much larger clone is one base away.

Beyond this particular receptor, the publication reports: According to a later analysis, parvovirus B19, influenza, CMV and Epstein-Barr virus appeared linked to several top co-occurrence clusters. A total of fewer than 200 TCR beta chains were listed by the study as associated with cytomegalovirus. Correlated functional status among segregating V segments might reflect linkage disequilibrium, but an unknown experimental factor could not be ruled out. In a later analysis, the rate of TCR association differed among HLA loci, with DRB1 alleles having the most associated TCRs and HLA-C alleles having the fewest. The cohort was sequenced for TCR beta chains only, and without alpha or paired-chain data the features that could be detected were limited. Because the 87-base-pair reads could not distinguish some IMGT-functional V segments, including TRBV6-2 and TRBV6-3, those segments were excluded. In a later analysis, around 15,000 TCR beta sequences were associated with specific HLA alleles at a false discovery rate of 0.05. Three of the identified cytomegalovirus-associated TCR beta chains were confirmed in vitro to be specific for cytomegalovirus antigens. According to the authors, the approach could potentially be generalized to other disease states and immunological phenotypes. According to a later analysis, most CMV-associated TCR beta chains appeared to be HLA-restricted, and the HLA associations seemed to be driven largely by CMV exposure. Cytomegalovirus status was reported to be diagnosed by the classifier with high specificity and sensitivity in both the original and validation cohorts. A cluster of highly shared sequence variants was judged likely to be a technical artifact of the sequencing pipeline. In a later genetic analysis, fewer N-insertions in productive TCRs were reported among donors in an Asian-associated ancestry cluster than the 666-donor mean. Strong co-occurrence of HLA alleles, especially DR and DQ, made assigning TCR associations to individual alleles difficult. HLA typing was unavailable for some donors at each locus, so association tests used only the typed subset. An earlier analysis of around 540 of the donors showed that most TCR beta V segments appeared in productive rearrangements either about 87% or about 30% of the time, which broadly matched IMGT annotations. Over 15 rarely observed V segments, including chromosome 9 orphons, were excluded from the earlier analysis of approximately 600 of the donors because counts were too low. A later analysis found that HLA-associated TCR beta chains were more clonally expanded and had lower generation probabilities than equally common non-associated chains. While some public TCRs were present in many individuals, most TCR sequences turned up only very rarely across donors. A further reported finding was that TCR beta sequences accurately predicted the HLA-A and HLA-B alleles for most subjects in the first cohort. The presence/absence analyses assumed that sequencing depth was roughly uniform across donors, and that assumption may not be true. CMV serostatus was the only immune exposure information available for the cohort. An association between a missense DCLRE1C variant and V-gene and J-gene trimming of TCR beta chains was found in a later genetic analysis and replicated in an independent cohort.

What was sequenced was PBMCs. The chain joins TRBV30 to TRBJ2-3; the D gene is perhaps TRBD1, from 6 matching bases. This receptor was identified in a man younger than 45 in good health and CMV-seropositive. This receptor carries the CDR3 CAWEGVRGDTQYF. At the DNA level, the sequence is TGTGCCTGGGAGGGGGTGAGAGGAGATACGCAGTATTTT. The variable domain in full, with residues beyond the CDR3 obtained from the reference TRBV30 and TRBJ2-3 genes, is SQTIHQWPATLVQPVGSPLSLECTVEGTSNPNLYWYRQAAGRGLQLLFYSVGIGQISSEVPQNLSASRPQDRQFILSSKKLLLSDSGFYLCAWEGVRGDTQYFGPGTRLTVL.